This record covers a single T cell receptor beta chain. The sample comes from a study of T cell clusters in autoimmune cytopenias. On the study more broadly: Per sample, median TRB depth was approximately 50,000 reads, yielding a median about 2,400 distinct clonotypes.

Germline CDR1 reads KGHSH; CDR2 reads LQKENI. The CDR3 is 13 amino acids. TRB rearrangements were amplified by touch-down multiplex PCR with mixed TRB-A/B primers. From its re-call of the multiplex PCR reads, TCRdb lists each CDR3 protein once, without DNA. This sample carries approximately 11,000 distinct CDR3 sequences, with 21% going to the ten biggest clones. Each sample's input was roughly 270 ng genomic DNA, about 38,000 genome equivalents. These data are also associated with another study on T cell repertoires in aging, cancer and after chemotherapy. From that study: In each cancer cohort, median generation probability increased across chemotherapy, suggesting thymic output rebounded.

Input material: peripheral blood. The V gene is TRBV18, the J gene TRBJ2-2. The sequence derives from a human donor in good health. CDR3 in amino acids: CASPQEETGELFF.